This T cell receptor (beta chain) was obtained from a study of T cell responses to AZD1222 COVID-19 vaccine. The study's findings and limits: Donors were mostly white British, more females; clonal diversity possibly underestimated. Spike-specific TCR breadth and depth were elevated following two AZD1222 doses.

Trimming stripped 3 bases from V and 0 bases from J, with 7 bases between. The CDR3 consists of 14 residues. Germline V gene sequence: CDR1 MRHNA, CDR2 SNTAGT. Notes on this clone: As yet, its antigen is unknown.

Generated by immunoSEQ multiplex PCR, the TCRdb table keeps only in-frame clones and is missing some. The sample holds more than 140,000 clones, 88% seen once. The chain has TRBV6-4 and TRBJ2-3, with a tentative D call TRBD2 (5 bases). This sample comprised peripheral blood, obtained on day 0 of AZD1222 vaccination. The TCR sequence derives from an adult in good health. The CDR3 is CASSDGGSTDTQYF. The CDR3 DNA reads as TGTGCCAGCAGTGATGGCGGGAGCACAGATACGCAGTATTTT.